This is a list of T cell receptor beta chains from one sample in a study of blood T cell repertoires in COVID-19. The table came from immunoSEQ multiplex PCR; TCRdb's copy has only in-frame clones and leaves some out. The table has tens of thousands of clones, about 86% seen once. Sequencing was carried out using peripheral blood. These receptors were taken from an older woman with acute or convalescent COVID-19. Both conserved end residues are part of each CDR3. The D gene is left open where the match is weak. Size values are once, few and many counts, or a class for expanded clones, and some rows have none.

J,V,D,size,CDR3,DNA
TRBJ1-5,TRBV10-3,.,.,CAISEVSGNQPQHF,TGTGCCATCAGTGAGGTTTCGGGCAATCAGCCCCAGCATTTT
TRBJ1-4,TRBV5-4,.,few,CASSVYAGTTNEKLFF,TGTGCCAGCAGCGTATACGCCGGGACTACTAATGAAAAACTGTTTTTT
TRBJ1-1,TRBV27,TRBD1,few,CASSSQTGKTEAFF,TGTGCCAGCAGTTCCCAGACAGGGAAGACTGAAGCTTTCTTT
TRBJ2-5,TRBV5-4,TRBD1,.,CASSLARGRGETQYF,TGTGCCAGCAGCTTGGCCAGGGGGCGCGGTGAGACCCAGTACTTC
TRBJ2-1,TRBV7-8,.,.,CASSFVSAWYRDSRSSYNEQFF,TGTGCCAGCAGCTTCGTATCGGCCTGGTACCGGGACTCCCGGAGCTCCTACAATGAGCAGTTCTTC
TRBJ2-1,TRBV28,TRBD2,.,CASSLTGGDNEQFF,TGTGCCAGCAGTTTGACGGGAGGAGACAATGAGCAGTTCTTC
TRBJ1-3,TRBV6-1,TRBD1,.,CASSEIYRGTGNTIYF,TGTGCCAGCAGTGAGATCTACAGGGGTACTGGAAACACCATATATTTT
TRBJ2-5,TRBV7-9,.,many,CASLVAGAETQYF,TGTGCCAGCCTGGTCGCGGGGGCAGAGACCCAGTACTTC
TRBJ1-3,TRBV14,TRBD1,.,CASSQGDSSGNTIYF,TGTGCCAGCAGCCAAGGGGACAGCTCTGGAAACACCATATATTTT
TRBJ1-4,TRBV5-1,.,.,CASSLDGSSNEKLFF,TGCGCCAGCAGCTTGGACGGGAGCTCGAATGAAAAACTGTTTTTT
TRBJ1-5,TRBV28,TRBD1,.,CASSFGQVNQPQHF,TGTGCCAGCAGTTTTGGACAGGTCAATCAGCCCCAGCATTTT
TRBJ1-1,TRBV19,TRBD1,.,CASTLDRGRMNTEAFF,TGTGCCAGTACCTTAGACAGGGGAAGGATGAACACTGAAGCTTTCTTT
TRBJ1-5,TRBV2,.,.,CASSGRGGRSNQPQHF,TGTGCCAGCAGTGGTCGGGGGGGCCGAAGCAATCAGCCCCAGCATTTT
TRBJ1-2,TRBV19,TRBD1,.,CASRQGQGRSYGYTF,TGTGCCAGTAGGCAGGGACAGGGGAGATCTTATGGCTACACCTTC
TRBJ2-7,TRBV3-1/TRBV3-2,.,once,CASSQGTYSYEQYF,TGTGCCAGCAGCCAAGGCACTTACTCCTACGAGCAGTACTTC